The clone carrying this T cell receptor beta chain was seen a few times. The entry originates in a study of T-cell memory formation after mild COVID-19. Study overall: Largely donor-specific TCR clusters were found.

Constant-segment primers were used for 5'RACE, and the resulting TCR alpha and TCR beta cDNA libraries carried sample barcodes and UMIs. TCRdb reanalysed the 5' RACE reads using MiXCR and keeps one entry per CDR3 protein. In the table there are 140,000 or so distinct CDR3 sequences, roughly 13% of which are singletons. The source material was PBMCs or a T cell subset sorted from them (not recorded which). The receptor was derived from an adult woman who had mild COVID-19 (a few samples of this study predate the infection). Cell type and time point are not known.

Written as DNA, the CDR3 is TGCAGTGCTAGAGATCTGGAGCGGGGTTCCCTACATGAGCAGTTCTTC. It encodes CSARDLERGSLHEQFF. The chain uses TRBV20-1 and TRBJ2-1; the match to TRBD2 covers 7 bases. Germline loops: CDR1 DFQATT, CDR2 SNEGSKA (reference sequence). V lost 0 bases and J lost 8; bases outside the gene matches: 13. This CDR3 comprises 16 residues.